The TCR beta chain described here comes from a study of OX40 agonist ivuxolimab in advanced cancers. Study at large: People in dose escalation had one of these cancers: hepatocellular carcinoma, melanoma, renal cell or head and neck cancer.

The CDR3 has 16 amino acids. V gave up 5 bases and J gave up 4 bases; unmatched junction bases: 9. Looked up from germline, CDR1 is KGHSH and CDR2 is LQKENI. The assay was immunoSEQ multiplex PCR, and TCRdb's table has in-frame clones only and misses some. The sample shows around 56,000 clones, approximately 86% of them seen only once. The clonotype was recovered from an adult with an advanced solid tumor such as melanoma, head and neck, liver or kidney cancer. The chain employs TRBV18 and TRBJ2-3, with 10 bases matching TRBD1. The sequencing used CD4+ or CD8+ T cells sorted from blood, collected in a trial of the OX40 agonist ivuxolimab. CDR3 region: CASSIRQGAVADTQYF. CDR3 bases: TGTGCCAGCTCAATACGACAGGGGGCGGTCGCAGATACGCAGTATTTT.